This T cell receptor (beta chain) was recovered during a study of radiotherapy plus CTLA-4 blockade in lung cancer. This clone was seen only a few times. Sequenced by immunoSEQ multiplex PCR; TCRdb stores in-frame clones only, minus some. The table lists about 59,000 clones, 65% to 80% of them singletons. The V end was cut by 6 bases, the J end by 1 base, with 9 bases between. Germline CDR1 is PRHDT and CDR2 is FYEKMQ (reference sequence). The length of the CDR3 is 13 residues. The source was peripheral blood, collected from a patient treated with radiotherapy plus ipilimumab. The chain employs TRBV13 and TRBJ1-2; TRBD1 is a possible D gene (5 bases). The clonotype originates from a human donor with non-small cell lung cancer whose response to radiotherapy plus ipilimumab could not be evaluated. The CDR3 loop is CASSRQSNYGYTF. The CDR3 nucleotides read TGTGCCAGCAGTCGACAGAGTAACTATGGCTACACCTTC.